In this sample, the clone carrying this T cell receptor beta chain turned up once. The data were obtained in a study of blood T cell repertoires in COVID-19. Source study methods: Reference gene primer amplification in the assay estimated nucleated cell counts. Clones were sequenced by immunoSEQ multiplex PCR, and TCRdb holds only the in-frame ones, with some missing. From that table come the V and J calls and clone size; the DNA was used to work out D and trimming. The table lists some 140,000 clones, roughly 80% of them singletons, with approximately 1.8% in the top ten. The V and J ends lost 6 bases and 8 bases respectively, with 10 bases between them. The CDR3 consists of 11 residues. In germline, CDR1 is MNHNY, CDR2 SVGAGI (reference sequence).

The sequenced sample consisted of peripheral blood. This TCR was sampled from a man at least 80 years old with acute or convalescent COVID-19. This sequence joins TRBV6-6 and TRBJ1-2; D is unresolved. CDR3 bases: TGTGCCAGCAGCGGGTGGATCGGCTACACCTTC. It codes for CASSGWIGYTF.